A selection of T cell receptor beta chains follows, all from one sample in a study of regulatory T cells in long-lasting Graves disease. From the multiplex PCR reads, TCRdb called clonotypes with MiXCR, one entry per CDR3 protein. The sample lists 400,000 to 450,000 distinct CDR3 sequences, about 16% occurring once. These sequences were also reported in another study, on T cells in Graves' hyperthyroidism and ophthalmopathy.

This sample comprised peripheral blood mononuclear cells (PBMCs), obtained at new diagnosis, from a patient treated with antithyroid drugs. These TCRs come from a woman aged 30 to 39 with Graves disease. CDR3s include the opening cysteine and the closing phenylalanine or tryptophan. Each record gives: J gene, clone size, D gene, V gene, CDR3 protein, CDR3 DNA. A D gene is named only where the DNA matches it firmly. Clone size is not always given. Where it is, it says once, few, many or a class for expanded clones.

TRBJ2-1 | NA | TRBD2 | TRBV10-3 | CAISLTSSGAYYNEQFF | TGTGCCATCAGCCTAACTAGCAGCGGGGCCTACTACAATGAGCAGTTCTTC
TRBJ2-2 | many | NA | TRBV11-2 | CASSSTRGNTGELFF | TGTGCCAGCAGTTCTACACGGGGGAACACCGGGGAGCTGTTTTTT
TRBJ2-7 | many | NA | TRBV12-3/TRBV12-4 | CASSLAVGATYEQYF | TGTGCCAGCAGTTTAGCAGTCGGGGCCACCTACGAGCAGTACTTC
TRBJ2-1 | many | NA | TRBV9 | CASSGAGMSGNEQFF | TGTGCCAGCAGCGGCGCAGGGATGTCAGGCAATGAGCAGTTCTTC
TRBJ2-7 | NA | NA | TRBV18 | CASSPPRPGQFSYEQYF | TGTGCCAGCTCACCACCCCGACCCGGACAGTTCTCCTACGAGCAGTACTTC
TRBJ2-1 | many | NA | TRBV6-1 | CASTRYNEQFF | TGTGCCAGCACCCGGTACAATGAGCAGTTCTTC
TRBJ1-1 | NA | NA | TRBV6-5 | CASSYSSRGDTEAFF | TGTGCCAGCAGTTACTCGTCCAGGGGAGACACTGAAGCTTTCTTT
TRBJ2-3 | many | NA | TRBV6-2/TRBV6-3 | CASRLEGPSSTDTQYF | TGTGCCAGCAGGCTAGAGGGCCCATCATCAACAGATACGCAGTATTTT
TRBJ2-1 | many | NA | TRBV7-9 | CASSPWGQDYNEQFF | TGTGCCAGCAGCCCTTGGGGGCAGGATTACAATGAGCAGTTCTTC
TRBJ2-1 | few | NA | TRBV29-1 | CSAQLRPYNEQFF | TGCAGCGCCCAGTTACGTCCCTACAATGAGCAGTTCTTC
TRBJ1-1 | few | NA | TRBV27 | CAGSRGRAEAFF | TGTGCCGGCAGCCGGGGGCGGGCTGAAGCTTTCTTT
TRBJ2-3 | many | TRBD2 | TRBV7-9 | CASSSGLAVPDTQYF | TGTGCCAGCAGCTCCGGACTAGCGGTCCCAGATACGCAGTATTTT
TRBJ2-7 | few | NA | TRBV5-1 | CASSLGSNPSSYEQYF | TGCGCCAGCAGCTTGGGTTCTAACCCTTCCTCCTACGAGCAGTACTTC
TRBJ2-1 | many | TRBD2 | TRBV7-9 | CASSSPNSGIYNEQFF | TGTGCCAGCAGCTCCCCCAATAGCGGGATCTACAATGAGCAGTTCTTC
TRBJ2-2 | many | NA | TRBV18 | CASSPKTASNTGELFF | TGTGCCAGCTCACCAAAGACAGCCTCGAACACCGGGGAGCTGTTTTTT
TRBJ2-7 | many | TRBD2 | TRBV30 | CAWSPGGWYEQYF | TGTGCCTGGAGCCCGGGAGGGTGGTACGAGCAGTACTTC
TRBJ2-2 | few | TRBD1 | TRBV12-3/TRBV12-4 | CASSFDRGPGELFF | TGTGCCAGCAGTTTTGACAGGGGCCCCGGGGAGCTGTTTTTT
TRBJ1-1 | NA | NA | TRBV29-1 | CSTQQTNTEAFF | TGCAGCACCCAACAGACCAACACTGAAGCTTTCTTT
TRBJ1-2 | few | TRBD1 | TRBV24-1 | CATSDSTGGVYGYTF | TGTGCCACCAGTGATTCGACAGGGGGCGTCTATGGCTACACCTTC
TRBJ2-4 | many | NA | TRBV7-2 | CASSLPGARNIQYF | TGTGCCAGCAGCTTACCTGGAGCCCGAAACATTCAGTACTTC
TRBJ2-1 | many | TRBD2 | TRBV10-3 | CAISESKAGGTYNEQFF | TGTGCCATCAGTGAGTCGAAAGCGGGAGGGACCTACAATGAGCAGTTCTTC
TRBJ2-5 | many | TRBD2 | TRBV2 | CASSRAGGGQGTQYF | TGTGCCAGCAGTAGGGCGGGAGGGGGACAAGGGACCCAGTACTTC
TRBJ2-5 | NA | TRBD1 | TRBV12-3/TRBV12-4 | CASSFRTGGRETQYF | TGTGCCAGCAGTTTCAGGACAGGGGGTCGAGAGACCCAGTACTTC
TRBJ1-2 | NA | TRBD1 | TRBV29-1 | CSVRDRASGYTF | TGCAGCGTTCGGGACAGGGCCTCTGGCTACACCTTC
TRBJ2-1 | many | TRBD2 | TRBV20-1 | CSASKGRDEQFF | TGCAGTGCTAGCAAGGGGAGGGATGAGCAGTTCTTC
TRBJ2-5 | many | NA | TRBV7-8 | CASSLAMGEPQETQYF | TGTGCCAGCAGCTTAGCCATGGGAGAACCCCAAGAGACCCAGTACTTC
TRBJ1-2 | NA | NA | TRBV5-1 | CASSLGSGYTF | TGCGCCAGCAGCTTGGGAAGTGGCTACACCTTC
TRBJ1-6 | many | NA | TRBV27 | CASSLVRVKHSPLHF | TGTGCCAGCAGTTTGGTGAGGGTTAAGCATTCACCCCTCCACTTT
TRBJ2-5 | NA | TRBD2 | TRBV11-1 | CASSQILAGGVLTQYF | TGTGCCAGCAGCCAGATACTAGCGGGAGGGGTGTTGACCCAGTACTTC
TRBJ1-2 | NA | TRBD1 | TRBV4-1 | CASSQNQGTAYGYTF | TGCGCCAGCAGCCAGAACCAGGGGACAGCCTATGGCTACACCTTC
TRBJ2-7 | NA | NA | TRBV5-1 | CASSLAPLAYEQYF | TGCGCCAGCAGCTTGGCGCCCCTCGCCTACGAGCAGTACTTC
TRBJ1-2 | many | NA | TRBV30 | CAWRDPNYGYTF | TGTGCCTGGAGGGACCCTAACTATGGCTACACCTTC
TRBJ2-2 | many | NA | TRBV10-1 | CASALPGPGPYPNTGELFF | TGCGCCAGCGCCCTTCCAGGCCCCGGCCCCTATCCGAACACCGGGGAGCTGTTTTTT
TRBJ2-5 | NA | TRBD2 | TRBV28 | CASRLTSGSEVGETQYF | TGTGCCAGCAGATTGACTAGCGGGAGCGAAGTGGGGGAGACCCAGTACTTC
TRBJ2-4 | few | NA | TRBV11-2 | CASSRTRGGKNIQYF | TGTGCCAGCAGTCGTACCCGAGGAGGGAAAAACATTCAGTACTTC
TRBJ2-5 | many | TRBD2 | TRBV28 | CASSFQGLGQETQYF | TGTGCCAGCAGTTTTCAGGGACTAGGGCAAGAGACCCAGTACTTC
TRBJ2-7 | NA | NA | TRBV27 | CASSLDSRNELPYEQYF | TGTGCCAGCAGTTTGGATAGCCGGAACGAGCTCCCCTACGAGCAGTACTTC
TRBJ2-1 | NA | TRBD1 | TRBV6-2/TRBV6-3 | CVSRTGGSYNEQFF | TGTGTCAGCAGGACAGGGGGTTCCTACAATGAGCAGTTCTTC
TRBJ2-5 | many | NA | TRBV30 | CAWKIVDVGETQYF | TGTGCCTGGAAAATAGTAGATGTGGGGGAGACCCAGTACTTC
TRBJ1-4 | many | NA | TRBV7-8 | CASSPGRRTGEKLFF | TGTGCCAGCAGCCCAGGGAGGCGGACGGGTGAAAAACTGTTTTTT
TRBJ2-3 | NA | NA | TRBV20-1 | CSARDPSRSSTDTQYF | TGCAGTGCTAGAGATCCTAGCCGGTCTAGCACAGATACGCAGTATTTT
TRBJ2-1 | many | NA | TRBV20-1 | CSAGGRTYNEQFF | TGCAGTGCTGGGGGACGGACCTACAATGAGCAGTTCTTC
TRBJ1-2 | NA | NA | TRBV7-9 | CASTPGEGVYTF | TGTGCCAGCACCCCAGGCGAGGGAGTCTACACCTTC
TRBJ2-1 | many | NA | TRBV27 | CASRLLNNEQFF | TGTGCCAGCAGACTACTCAACAATGAGCAGTTCTTC
TRBJ2-1 | many | TRBD2 | TRBV3-1 | CASSQGGLASIGEQFF | TGTGCCAGCAGCCAAGGGGGACTAGCTTCGATCGGGGAGCAGTTCTTC
TRBJ2-5 | many | NA | TRBV11-2 | CASSLVLGAETQYF | TGTGCCAGCAGCTTAGTTTTGGGGGCTGAGACCCAGTACTTC
TRBJ2-7 | once | TRBD2 | TRBV2 | CASMSFASGRANEQYF | TGTGCCAGCATGTCTTTTGCTAGCGGGAGGGCCAACGAGCAGTACTTC